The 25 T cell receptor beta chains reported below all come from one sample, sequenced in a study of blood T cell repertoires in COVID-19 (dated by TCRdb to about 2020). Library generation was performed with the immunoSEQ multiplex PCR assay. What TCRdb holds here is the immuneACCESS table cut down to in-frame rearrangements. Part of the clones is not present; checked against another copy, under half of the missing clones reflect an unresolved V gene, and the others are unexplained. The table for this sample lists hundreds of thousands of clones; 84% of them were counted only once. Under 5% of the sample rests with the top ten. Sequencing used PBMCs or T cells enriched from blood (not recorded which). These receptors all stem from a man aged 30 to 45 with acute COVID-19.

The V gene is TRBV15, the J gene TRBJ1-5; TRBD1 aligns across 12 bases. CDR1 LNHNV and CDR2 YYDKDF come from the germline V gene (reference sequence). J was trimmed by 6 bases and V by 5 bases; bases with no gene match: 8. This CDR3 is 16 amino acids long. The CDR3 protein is CATSGRDRGQVQPQHF. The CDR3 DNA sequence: TGTGCCACCAGCGGCCGGGACAGGGGGCAGGTTCAGCCCCAGCATTTT. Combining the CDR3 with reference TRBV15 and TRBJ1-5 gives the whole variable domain DAMVIQNPRYQVTQFGKPVTLSCSQTLNHNVMYWYQQKSSQAPKLLFHYYDKDFNNEADTPDNFQSRRPNTSFCFLDIRSPGLGDTAMYLCATSGRDRGQVQPQHFGDGTRLSIL.

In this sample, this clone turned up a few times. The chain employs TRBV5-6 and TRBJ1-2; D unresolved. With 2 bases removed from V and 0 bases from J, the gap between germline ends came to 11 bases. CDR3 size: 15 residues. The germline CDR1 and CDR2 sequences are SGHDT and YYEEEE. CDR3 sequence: CASSFSPFPNYGYTF. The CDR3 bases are TGTGCCAGCAGCTTTAGCCCGTTCCCTAACTATGGCTACACCTTC.

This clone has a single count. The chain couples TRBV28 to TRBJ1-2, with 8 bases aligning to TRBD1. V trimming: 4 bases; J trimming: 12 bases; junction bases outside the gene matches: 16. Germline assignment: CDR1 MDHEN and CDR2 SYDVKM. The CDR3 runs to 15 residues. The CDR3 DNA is TGTGCCAGCAGTTCCCACTCTTCCGCGACAGGGGCCCACACCTTC. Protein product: CASSSHSSATGAHTF.

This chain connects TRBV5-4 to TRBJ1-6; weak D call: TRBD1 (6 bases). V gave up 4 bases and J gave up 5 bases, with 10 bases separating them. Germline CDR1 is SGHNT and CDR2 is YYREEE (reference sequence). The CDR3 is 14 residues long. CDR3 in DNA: TGTGCCAGCAGCCCCAGGGGTAATAATTCACCCCTCCACTTT. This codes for CASSPRGNNSPLHF.

The chain's CDR3 is CASSPGSGSIYNEQFF. The CDR3 DNA reads as TGTGCCAGCAGTCCCGGAAGCGGGAGTATTTACAATGAGCAGTTCTTC. V and J are TRBV6-2 or TRBV6-3 and TRBJ2-1; 8 positions agree with TRBD2. J gave up 4 bases and V 5 bases, and 10 bases lay outside the gene matches. The CDR3 loop spans 16 amino acids. Germline V gives CDR1 MNHEY, CDR2 SVGEGT.

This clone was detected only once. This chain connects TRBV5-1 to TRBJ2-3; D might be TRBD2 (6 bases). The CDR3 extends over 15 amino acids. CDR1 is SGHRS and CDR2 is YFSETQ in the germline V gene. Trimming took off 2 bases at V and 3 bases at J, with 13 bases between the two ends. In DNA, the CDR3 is TGCGCCAGCAGCTTCGGGACTCAAAATACAGATACGCAGTATTTT. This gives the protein CASSFGTQNTDTQYF.

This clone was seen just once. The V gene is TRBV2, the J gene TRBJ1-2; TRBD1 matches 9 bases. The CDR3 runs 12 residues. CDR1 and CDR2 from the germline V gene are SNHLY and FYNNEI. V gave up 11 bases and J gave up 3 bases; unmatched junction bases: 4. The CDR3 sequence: CAGTGGDYGYTF. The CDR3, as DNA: TGTGCCGGCACAGGGGGCGACTATGGCTACACCTTC. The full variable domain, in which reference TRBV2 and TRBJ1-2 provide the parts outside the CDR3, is EPEVTQTPSHQVTQMGQEVILRCVPISNHLYFYWYRQILGQKVEFLVSFYNNEISEKSEIFDDQFSVERPDGSNFTLKIRSTKLEDSAMYFCAGTGGDYGYTFGSGTRLTVV.

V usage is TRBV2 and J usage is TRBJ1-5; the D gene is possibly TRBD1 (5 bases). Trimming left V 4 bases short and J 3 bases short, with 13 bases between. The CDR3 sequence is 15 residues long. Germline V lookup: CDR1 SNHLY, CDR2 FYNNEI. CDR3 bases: TGTGCCAGCAGTGGGTCCAGGGCCTACAATCAGCCCCAGCATTTT. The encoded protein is CASSGSRAYNQPQHF.

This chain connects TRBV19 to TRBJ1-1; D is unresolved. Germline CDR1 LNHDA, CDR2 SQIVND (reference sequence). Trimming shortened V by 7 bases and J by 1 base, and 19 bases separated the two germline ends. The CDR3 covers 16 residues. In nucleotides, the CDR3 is TGTGCCAGTACCGATAGAAAAACAGACGGGAACACTGAAGCTTTCTTT. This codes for CASTDRKTDGNTEAFF. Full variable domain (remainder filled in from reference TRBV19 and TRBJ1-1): DGGITQSPKYLFRKEGQNVTLSCEQNLNHDAMYWYRQDPGQGLRLIYYSQIVNDFQKGDIAEGYSVSREKKESFPLTVTSAQKNPTAFYLCASTDRKTDGNTEAFFGQGTRLTVV.

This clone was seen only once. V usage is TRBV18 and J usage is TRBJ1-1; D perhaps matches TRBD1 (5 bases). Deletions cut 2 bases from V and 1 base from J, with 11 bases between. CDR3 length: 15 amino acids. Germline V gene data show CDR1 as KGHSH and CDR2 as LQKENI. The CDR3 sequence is CASSPGGAPNTEAFF. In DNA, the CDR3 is TGTGCCAGCTCACCAGGAGGGGCCCCGAACACTGAAGCTTTCTTT.

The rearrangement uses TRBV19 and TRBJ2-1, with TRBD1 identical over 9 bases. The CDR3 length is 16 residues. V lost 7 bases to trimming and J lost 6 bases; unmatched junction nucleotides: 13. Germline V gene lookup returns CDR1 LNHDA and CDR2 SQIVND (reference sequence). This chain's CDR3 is CASTQTGTGFGNEQFF. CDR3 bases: TGTGCCAGTACCCAAACCGGGACAGGGTTCGGCAATGAGCAGTTCTTC.

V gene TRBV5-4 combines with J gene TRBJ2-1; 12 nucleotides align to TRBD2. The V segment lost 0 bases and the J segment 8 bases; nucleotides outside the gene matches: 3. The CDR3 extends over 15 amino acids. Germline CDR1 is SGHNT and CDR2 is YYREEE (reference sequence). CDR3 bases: TGTGCCAGCAGCTTGGGACTAGCGGGAGAAGATGAGCAGTTCTTC. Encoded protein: CASSLGLAGEDEQFF.

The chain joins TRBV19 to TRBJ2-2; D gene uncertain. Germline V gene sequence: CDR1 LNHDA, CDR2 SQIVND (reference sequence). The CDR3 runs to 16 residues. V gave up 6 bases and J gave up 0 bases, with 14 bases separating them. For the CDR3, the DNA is TGTGCCAGTAGCGCCCACTCGGTATCGAACACCGGGGAGCTGTTTTTT. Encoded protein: CASSAHSVSNTGELFF.

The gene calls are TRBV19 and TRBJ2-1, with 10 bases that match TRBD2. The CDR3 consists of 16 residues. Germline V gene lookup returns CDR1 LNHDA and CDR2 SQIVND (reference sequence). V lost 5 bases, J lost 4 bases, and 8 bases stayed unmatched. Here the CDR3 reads CASSAGLARGYNEQFF. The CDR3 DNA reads TGTGCCAGTAGTGCGGGACTAGCGAGAGGGTACAATGAGCAGTTCTTC.

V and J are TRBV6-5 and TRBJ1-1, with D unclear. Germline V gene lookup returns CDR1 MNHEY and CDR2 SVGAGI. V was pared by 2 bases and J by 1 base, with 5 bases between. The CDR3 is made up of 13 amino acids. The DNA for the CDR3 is TGTGCCAGCAGTTACCTCGGGAACACTGAAGCTTTCTTT. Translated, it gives CASSYLGNTEAFF.

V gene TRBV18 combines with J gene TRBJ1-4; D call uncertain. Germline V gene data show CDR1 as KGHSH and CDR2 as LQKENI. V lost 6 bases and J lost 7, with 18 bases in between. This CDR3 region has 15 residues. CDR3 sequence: CASSPSVALGEKLFF. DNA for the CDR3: TGTGCCAGCTCTCCCTCAGTTGCCCTTGGTGAAAAACTGTTTTTT.

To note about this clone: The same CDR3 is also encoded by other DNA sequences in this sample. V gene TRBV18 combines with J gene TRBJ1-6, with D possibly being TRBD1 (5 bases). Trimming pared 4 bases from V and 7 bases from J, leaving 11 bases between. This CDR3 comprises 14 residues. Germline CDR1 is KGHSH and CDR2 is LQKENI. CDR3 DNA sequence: TGTGCCAGCTCACGGGGGGGGGAGAATTCACCCCTCCACTTT. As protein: CASSRGGENSPLHF.

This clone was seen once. CDR3 loop: CASSIGPGNTEAFF. The CDR3 DNA reads as TGTGCCAGTAGTATAGGTCCGGGGAACACTGAAGCTTTCTTT. This chain connects TRBV19 to TRBJ1-1; D gene unclear. The CDR3 sequence is 14 residues long. V gave up 1 base and J gave up 1 base, with 7 bases separating them. Germline CDR1 is LNHDA and CDR2 is SQIVND (reference sequence).

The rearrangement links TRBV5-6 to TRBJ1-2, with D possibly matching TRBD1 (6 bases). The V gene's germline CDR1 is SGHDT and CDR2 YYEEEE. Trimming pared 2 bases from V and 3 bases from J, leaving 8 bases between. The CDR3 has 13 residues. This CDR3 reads CASSFQGHYGYTF. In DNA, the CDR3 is TGTGCCAGCAGCTTTCAGGGGCACTATGGCTACACCTTC.

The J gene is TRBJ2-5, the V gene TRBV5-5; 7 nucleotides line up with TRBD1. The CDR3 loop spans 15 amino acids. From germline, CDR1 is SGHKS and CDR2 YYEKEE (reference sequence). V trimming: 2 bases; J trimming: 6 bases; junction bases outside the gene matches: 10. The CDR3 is CASSLSVGGAKTQYF. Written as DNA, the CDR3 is TGTGCCAGCAGCTTAAGTGTAGGGGGCGCAAAGACCCAGTACTTC.

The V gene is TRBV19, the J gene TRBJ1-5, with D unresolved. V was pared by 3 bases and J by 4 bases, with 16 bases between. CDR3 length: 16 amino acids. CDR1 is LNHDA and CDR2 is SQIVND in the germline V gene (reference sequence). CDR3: CASSMARQVRNQPQHF. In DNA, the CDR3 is TGTGCCAGTAGTATGGCCCGGCAGGTAAGAAATCAGCCCCAGCATTTT.

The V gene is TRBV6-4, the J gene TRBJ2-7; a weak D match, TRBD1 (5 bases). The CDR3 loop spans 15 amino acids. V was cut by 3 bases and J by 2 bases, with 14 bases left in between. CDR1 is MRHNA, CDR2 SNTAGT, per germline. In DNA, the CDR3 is TGTGCCAGCAGTGATCTCAAAAAGGACACCTACGAGCAGTACGTC. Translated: CASSDLKKDTYEQYV.

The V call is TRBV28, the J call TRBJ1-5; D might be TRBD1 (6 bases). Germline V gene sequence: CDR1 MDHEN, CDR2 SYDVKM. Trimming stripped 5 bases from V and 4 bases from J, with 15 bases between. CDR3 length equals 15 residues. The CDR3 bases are TGTGCCAGCAGTCCACCCGACAGGCGGAATCAGCCCCAGCATTTT. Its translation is CASSPPDRRNQPQHF.

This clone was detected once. CDR3 loop: CASSIWAGGLSGYTF. The CDR3 nucleotides are TGTGCCAGTAGTATCTGGGCAGGGGGTCTCTCTGGCTACACCTTC. The chain couples TRBV19 to TRBJ1-2; 7 bases line up with TRBD1. Germline lookup yields CDR1 LNHDA and CDR2 SQIVND (reference sequence). J gave up 7 bases and V 3 bases, and 11 bases lay outside the gene matches. The CDR3 runs to 15 residues. Full variable domain (rest looked up from reference TRBV19 and TRBJ1-2): DGGITQSPKYLFRKEGQNVTLSCEQNLNHDAMYWYRQDPGQGLRLIYYSQIVNDFQKGDIAEGYSVSREKKESFPLTVTSAQKNPTAFYLCASSIWAGGLSGYTFGSGTRLTVV.

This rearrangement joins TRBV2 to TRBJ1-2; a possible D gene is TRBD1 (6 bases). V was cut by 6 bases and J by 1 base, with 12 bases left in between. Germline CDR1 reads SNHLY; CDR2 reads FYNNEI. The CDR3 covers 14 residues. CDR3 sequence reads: CASREDSFNYGYTF. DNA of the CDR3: TGTGCCAGCAGAGAGGACAGTTTTAACTATGGCTACACCTTC.